This TCR beta chain came from a study of cytomegalovirus exposure and HLA in healthy donors. Study observations and caveats: Later work associated 16,951 TCR beta sequences with HLA alleles at 0.05 false discovery rate.

Regarding this clone: Antigen specificity is unknown.

13 Jbeta primers and 60 Vbeta primers were used for the PCR. Profiling relied on immunoSEQ multiplex PCR, and the TCRdb table lists in-frame clones only, not all of them. This sample yields fewer than 200,000 clones, of which 75% to 80% are seen a single time; about 0.93% belongs to the top ten. The clonotype was recovered from a woman aged 50 to 60 in good health and CMV-seropositive. The sample was PBMCs.

CDR3: CASSPTSGGNTDTQYF. For the CDR3, the DNA is TGCGCCAGCAGTCCGACTAGCGGGGGAAACACAGATACGCAGTATTTT. The rearrangement uses TRBV10-2 and TRBJ2-3; TRBD2 aligns across 12 bases. V lost 5 bases to trimming and J lost 2 bases; unmatched junction nucleotides: 5. The CDR3 is made up of 16 amino acids. CDR1 is WSHSY and CDR2 is SAAADI in the germline V gene.